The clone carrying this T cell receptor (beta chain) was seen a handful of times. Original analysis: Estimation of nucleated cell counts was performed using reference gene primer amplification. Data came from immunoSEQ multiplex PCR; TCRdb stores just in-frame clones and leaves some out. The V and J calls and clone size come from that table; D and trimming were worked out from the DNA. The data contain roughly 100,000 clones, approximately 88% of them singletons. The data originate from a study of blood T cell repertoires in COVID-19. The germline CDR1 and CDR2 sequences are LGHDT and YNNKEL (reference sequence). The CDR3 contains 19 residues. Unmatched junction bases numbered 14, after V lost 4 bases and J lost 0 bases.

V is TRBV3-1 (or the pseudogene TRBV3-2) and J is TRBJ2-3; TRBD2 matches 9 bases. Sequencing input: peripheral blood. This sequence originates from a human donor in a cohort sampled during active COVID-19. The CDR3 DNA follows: TGTGCCAGCAGCCTTTATCGGGCTAGCGGGGCCTCTAGCACAGATACGCAGTATTTT. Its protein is CASSLYRASGASSTDTQYF.